The entry that follows covers one T cell receptor beta chain sequence. Its target is unknown. CDR1 is SEHNR, CDR2 FQNEAQ, per germline (reference sequence). There are 14 residues in the CDR3. The germline V and J ends were trimmed by 0 bases and 3 bases, with 8 bases remaining between them. The data belong to a study of regulatory T cells in long-lasting Graves disease. Whole-study results and caveats: Only peripheral blood was studied, not thyroid tissue.

Regarding time point: newly diagnosed GD, antithyroid drugs for less than 3 months. The TCR library used RNA extracted from PBMCs. iRepertoire HTBI primers and Arm-PCR of CDR3 regions built TCR beta libraries. TCRdb reanalysed the multiplex PCR reads using MiXCR and keeps one entry per CDR3 protein. The repertoire has hundreds of thousands of distinct CDR3 sequences, roughly 17% of them found once; the top ten carry roughly 29%. The sample was also reused in another study, on T cells in Graves' hyperthyroidism and ophthalmopathy.

This chain joins TRBV7-9 and TRBJ2-5; no clear D gene. Sequenced here: peripheral blood mononuclear cells (PBMCs), sampled at new diagnosis, from a patient treated with antithyroid drugs. The clonotype comes from a man aged 40-50 years with Graves disease. CDR3 residues: CASSLAASKETQYF. The CDR3 nucleotides are TGTGCCAGCAGCTTAGCGGCCAGTAAAGAGACCCAGTACTTC.